Listed below are T cell receptor beta chains from one sample, sequenced in a study of T cells in localized non-small cell lung cancer. Using immunoSEQ multiplex PCR, the repertoire was profiled, and TCRdb retains in-frame clones only, with some absent. The sample yields 800 or so clones, 28% seen once. Here the sequenced sample was lung tumor tissue, taken before any cancer treatment. These receptors came from a man aged 35 to 69 with stage III lung adenocarcinoma. Each CDR3 is given with its conserved first and last residue. D genes are given only for firm matches. Clone size is given for some rows only: seen once, a few or many times, or a class if the clone is expanded.

cdr3_aa | cdr3_nt | j_call | d_call | clone_size | v_call
CASSPTGLYAFF | TGTGCCAGCAGCCCCACAGGGTTGTACGCTTTCTTT | TRBJ1-1 | - | - | TRBV9
CATSRATPGYSNQPQHF | TGTGCCACCAGCAGAGCCACCCCGGGATATAGCAATCAGCCCCAGCATTTT | TRBJ1-5 | - | - | TRBV15
CASWGPPSNQPQHF | TGTGCCAGTTGGGGACCTCCTAGCAATCAGCCCCAGCATTTT | TRBJ1-5 | - | few | TRBV6-8
CATSRDLPTVYFLPGELFF | TGTGCCACCAGCAGAGACTTGCCGACTGTCTATTTTCTCCCCGGGGAGCTGTTTTTT | TRBJ2-2 | - | few | TRBV15
CASSDSGGSSYNEQFF | TGTGCCAGCTCAGACTCGGGGGGGAGCTCCTACAATGAGCAGTTCTTC | TRBJ2-1 | TRBD2 | few | TRBV18
CASSSYIPGQWKETQYF | TGTGCCAGTAGTTCTTACATTCCGGGACAGTGGAAAGAGACCCAGTACTTC | TRBJ2-5 | TRBD1 | - | TRBV19
CASSPSTVTIKETQYF | TGTGCCAGCAGTCCGTCGACCGTGACTATAAAAGAGACCCAGTACTTC | TRBJ2-5 | - | few | TRBV11-3
CSVESGQGVREQFF | TGCAGCGTTGAATCTGGACAGGGGGTGAGGGAGCAGTTCTTC | TRBJ2-1 | TRBD1 | few | TRBV29-1
CASSDSARRVKETQYF | TGTGCCAGCAGTGACTCGGCCAGGAGGGTAAAAGAGACCCAGTACTTC | TRBJ2-5 | - | few | TRBV6-8
CASSVERTDTQYF | TGTGCCAGCAGCGTAGAACGCACAGATACGCAGTATTTT | TRBJ2-3 | - | - | TRBV9
CSVASGGHTGELFF | TGCAGCGTGGCTAGCGGGGGTCACACCGGGGAGCTGTTTTTT | TRBJ2-2 | TRBD2 | - | TRBV29-1
CASRPQGADTQYF | TGTGCCAGTAGGCCCCAGGGGGCAGATACGCAGTATTTT | TRBJ2-3 | TRBD1 | hyperexpanded | TRBV19
CASMIPMTNTGELFF | TGTGCCAGCATGATCCCAATGACTAACACCGGGGAGCTGTTTTTT | TRBJ2-2 | - | large | TRBV6-8
CASSLGDNPAETQYF | TGCGCCAGCAGCTTGGGGGACAACCCGGCGGAGACCCAGTACTTC | TRBJ2-5 | - | - | TRBV5-1
CASNPTDNYYGYTF | TGTGCCAGTAACCCCACTGACAACTACTATGGCTACACCTTC | TRBJ1-2 | - | - | TRBV19
CAWSVGRRGGPIQETQYF | TGTGCCTGGAGTGTAGGGCGGCGGGGGGGTCCTATCCAAGAGACCCAGTACTTC | TRBJ2-5 | TRBD2 | - | TRBV30
CASSLGTGTDGTDTQYF | TGTGCCAGCAGCCTTGGAACCGGGACTGATGGCACAGATACGCAGTATTTT | TRBJ2-3 | - | hyperexpanded | TRBV14
CASSLGGQGTDTQYF | TGTGCCAGCAGCTTAGGGGGACAGGGTACAGATACGCAGTATTTT | TRBJ2-3 | TRBD1 | large | TRBV11-3
CASSPSPTANYGYTF | TGTGCCAGCAGCCCCTCCCCCACCGCTAACTATGGCTACACCTTC | TRBJ1-2 | - | few | TRBV9
CASSSGPNTEAFF | TGTGCCAGCAGCTCGGGGCCGAACACTGAAGCTTTCTTT | TRBJ1-1 | - | medium-sized | TRBV9
CASSSSKGTYYEQYF | TGTGCCAGCAGCTCCTCCAAGGGTACCTACTACGAGCAGTACTTC | TRBJ2-7 | - | few | TRBV11-3
CASTQRPTYNEQFF | TGTGCCAGCACTCAGCGTCCGACCTACAATGAGCAGTTCTTC | TRBJ2-1 | - | few | TRBV28
CASSVQQGASYEQYF | TGTGCCAGCAGTGTACAACAGGGGGCCTCCTACGAGCAGTACTTC | TRBJ2-7 | TRBD1 | medium-sized | TRBV6-8
CAISGGDSRENIQYF | TGTGCCATCAGTGGGGGGGACAGTAGGGAAAACATTCAGTACTTC | TRBJ2-4 | - | few | TRBV6-8
CASSSPGTLGNTIYF | TGCGCCAGCAGTTCCCCCGGGACGCTAGGAAACACCATATATTTT | TRBJ1-3 | - | - | TRBV10-2
CSVEDDRGQGQYF | TGCAGCGTTGAAGACGACAGGGGGCAAGGGCAGTACTTC | TRBJ2-7 | TRBD1 | - | TRBV29-1
CASSLSGTGISGNTIYF | TGCGCCAGCAGCTTGTCCGGGACAGGGATCTCTGGAAACACCATATATTTT | TRBJ1-3 | TRBD1 | few | TRBV5-1
CASSSVAGGDTGELFF | TGTGCCAGCAGTAGCGTAGCGGGGGGAGACACCGGGGAGCTGTTTTTT | TRBJ2-2 | TRBD2 | large | TRBV6-8
CASSTQVVGPYEQYF | TGCGCCAGCTCAACCCAGGTAGTTGGTCCCTACGAGCAGTACTTC | TRBJ2-7 | - | once | TRBV10-2
CASSLTAGGELFF | TGTGCCAGCAGCTTAACGGCGGGCGGGGAGCTGTTTTTT | TRBJ2-2 | - | - | TRBV4-2
CASSFSTLNPNTGELFF | TGTGCCAGCAGCTTCTCGACCCTAAACCCGAACACCGGGGAGCTGTTTTTT | TRBJ2-2 | - | few | TRBV11-3
CASSAPFLGGRNYGYTF | TGTGCCAGCAGTGCCCCCTTCCTCGGGGGCCGGAACTATGGCTACACCTTC | TRBJ1-2 | - | - | TRBV25-1
CASSERQSGELFF | TGCGCCAGCAGTGAGCGACAGTCCGGGGAGCTGTTTTTT | TRBJ2-2 | - | - | TRBV10-2
CASSLFLVQPDQISTDTQYF | TGTGCCAGCAGCTTATTTTTAGTCCAACCGGACCAGATTAGCACAGATACGCAGTATTTT | TRBJ2-3 | - | - | TRBV11-3
CASSSNRQGDYEQYF | TGTGCCAGCAGTTCTAACCGACAGGGTGACTACGAGCAGTACTTC | TRBJ2-7 | TRBD1 | few | TRBV6-8
CASSYSLAGGRGTQYF | TGTGCCAGCAGTTACTCACTAGCGGGGGGAAGGGGGACCCAGTACTTC | TRBJ2-5 | TRBD2 | medium-sized | TRBV6-8
CASSLALGEGETQYF | TGCGCCAGCAGCTTGGCGCTGGGGGAGGGGGAGACCCAGTACTTC | TRBJ2-5 | TRBD2 | - | TRBV5-1
CAWGRGGSSNEQFF | TGTGCCTGGGGCCGCGGGGGGAGTTCCAATGAGCAGTTCTTC | TRBJ2-1 | TRBD2 | - | TRBV30
CASSFGGGPEQYF | TGTGCCAGCAGCTTTGGCGGGGGGCCCGAGCAGTACTTC | TRBJ2-7 | TRBD2 | - | TRBV7-8
CASSESGRGNDEQYF | TGCGCCAGCAGTGAGTCCGGCCGGGGGAACGACGAGCAGTACTTC | TRBJ2-7 | - | once | TRBV10-2
CASRISYSMLNTEAFF | TGCGCCAGCAGAATATCCTACAGCATGCTGAACACTGAAGCTTTCTTT | TRBJ1-1 | - | - | TRBV5-1
CASSQELSWETQYF | - | TRBJ2-5 | - | few | TRBV1
CATQDLTGNTGELFF | TGTGCCACCCAAGATTTGACAGGGAACACCGGGGAGCTGTTTTTT | TRBJ2-2 | - | - | TRBV19
CASSRTIEPSPLYF | TGTGCCAGCAGCCGGACAATCGAGCCGTCTCCCCTTTACTTC | TRBJ1-2 | - | - | TRBV11-3
CASTGIFDSYNEQFF | TGTGCCAGTACCGGGATTTTCGATTCCTACAATGAGCAGTTCTTC | TRBJ2-1 | - | - | TRBV19
CASSPSGGLYEQYF | TGTGCCAGCAGCCCTAGCGGGGGGCTCTACGAGCAGTACTTC | TRBJ2-7 | TRBD2 | medium-sized | TRBV11-3
CASSIRQGTNEAFF | TGTGCCAGTAGTATTCGTCAGGGGACTAATGAAGCTTTCTTT | TRBJ1-1 | - | hyperexpanded | TRBV19
CASSSVAGTSGGANEQFF | TGTGCCAGCAGCTCTGTAGCCGGGACTAGCGGGGGGGCCAATGAGCAGTTCTTC | TRBJ2-1 | TRBD2 | large | TRBV11-3
CASSLRTARSSYEQYF | TGTGCCAGCAGCCTAAGGACAGCCCGAAGCTCCTACGAGCAGTACTTC | TRBJ2-7 | - | - | TRBV14
CAVGGPGSYEQYF | TGTGCGGTGGGGGGCCCCGGGAGCTACGAGCAGTACTTC | TRBJ2-7 | - | - | TRBV14
CASSEAGGAGTYEQYF | TGTGCCAGCAGTGAAGCCGGGGGGGCTGGAACCTACGAGCAGTACTTC | TRBJ2-7 | TRBD2 | - | TRBV6-1
CASSNYRRRETQYF | TGTGCCAGCAGTAATTATAGGAGGCGGGAGACCCAGTACTTC | TRBJ2-5 | - | - | TRBV11-3
CASSGTGALSPLHF | TGTGCCAGCAGTGGGACAGGGGCATTATCACCCCTCCACTTT | TRBJ1-6 | TRBD1 | large | TRBV6-8
CASSQAYRGSYNSPLHF | TGTGCCAGCAGCCAAGCATACCGGGGCTCCTATAATTCACCCCTCCACTTT | TRBJ1-6 | - | few | TRBV14
CASSRSTTGSETQYF | TGTGCCAGCAGCCGCTCCACGACAGGATCGGAGACCCAGTACTTC | TRBJ2-5 | - | - | TRBV11-3